Shown below are 14 T cell receptor beta chains from a single sample sequenced in a study of CD8 T cells in ankylosing spondylitis. Their antigens remain unidentified. Study findings and constraints: A motif of 7 to 9 highly homologous TCR beta variants was seen as apparently characteristic of ankylosing spondylitis blood.

In TCRdb, the 5' RACE reads were re-called with MiXCR into one record per CDR3 protein. Of roughly 90,000 distinct CDR3 sequences listed, around 8.3% were seen once; the top ten hold 30%. The sequencing sample was made of blood, either unsorted or a sorted T cell fraction (not recorded which). These receptors were collected from a male donor with ankylosing spondylitis.

This clonotype was observed a few times. The rearrangement joins TRBV4-2 to TRBJ2-5, with 7 bases matching TRBD2. The J segment lost 4 bases and the V segment lost 1 base, leaving 3 bases of the junction unmatched. The CDR3 runs 14 residues. Germline CDR1 LGHNA, CDR2 YNFKEQ. CDR3 residues: CASSQAAGVETQYF. CDR3 nucleotides: TGTGCCAGCAGCCAAGCCGCGGGAGTAGAGACCCAGTACTTC.

This clonotype was found many times. The rearrangement uses TRBV5-1 and TRBJ2-7; tentative D call: TRBD1 (6 bases). This CDR3 region has 16 residues. Germline CDR1 SGHRS, CDR2 YFSETQ. The V end was cut by 8 bases, the J end by 0 bases, with 21 bases between. The CDR3 region is CASTDLGQPSSYEQYV. For the CDR3, the DNA is TGCGCCAGTACCGACTTAGGACAGCCTAGCTCCTACGAGCAGTACGTC.

In this sample, this clonotype turned up a few times. The V gene is TRBV29-1, the J gene TRBJ2-7; 10 nucleotides match TRBD2. V gave up 0 bases and J gave up 6 bases; unmatched junction bases: 17. The CDR3 covers 18 residues. Germline values: CDR1 SQVTM, CDR2 ANQGSEA. CDR3 DNA: TGCAGCGTTGAAGATCGGTTGGGGCTAGCGGGAGTATTTCGCGAGCAGTACGTC. Amino acid sequence: CSVEDRLGLAGVFREQYV.

This clonotype was seen repeatedly, ten times or more. The chain recombines TRBV11-2 with TRBJ2-3; no firm D call. This CDR3 comprises 13 residues. The V gene's germline CDR1 is SGHAT and CDR2 FQNNGV. V was cut by 3 bases and J by 0 bases, with 4 bases left in between. The CDR3 is CASSLASTDTQYF. In DNA form, the CDR3 reads TGTGCCAGCAGCTTGGCTAGCACAGATACGCAGTATTTT.

This clonotype was counted only a few times. The rearrangement uses TRBV20-1 and TRBJ2-7; D is undetermined. With 3 bases removed from V and 1 base from J, the gap between germline ends came to 13 bases. CDR1 is DFQATT and CDR2 is SNEGSKA in the germline V gene (reference sequence). The CDR3 covers 14 residues. The CDR3 here is CSASPLQFSYEQYV. The DNA for the CDR3 is TGCAGTGCTAGCCCTTTACAATTTTCCTACGAGCAGTACGTC.

This clonotype was seen at least ten times. The gene calls are TRBV29-1 and TRBJ2-1; 9 positions agree with TRBD1. The CDR3 totals 14 residues. CDR1 and CDR2 from the germline V gene are SQVTM and ANQGSEA. Trimming took 7 bases from V and 3 from J; bases not matched to a gene: 7. The CDR3 protein is CSGIGTGRYNEQFF. CDR3 nucleotides: TGCAGCGGGATAGGGACAGGGCGCTACAATGAGCAGTTCTTC.

Ten or more counts support this clonotype. J is TRBJ1-1 and V is TRBV7-9, with 8 bases lining up with TRBD1. V gave up 4 bases and J gave up 7 bases; unmatched junction bases: 14. Germline loops: CDR1 SEHNR, CDR2 FQNEAQ (reference sequence). The CDR3 consists of 16 residues. CDR3 bases: TGTGCCAGCAGCTCCCCCGGGGGCAGGGGGCACAATGAAGCTTTCTTT. Its translation: CASSSPGGRGHNEAFF.

This clonotype was seen many times. V usage is TRBV10-3 and J usage is TRBJ2-1, with D maybe TRBD2 (6 bases). Trimming cost V 0 bases and J 9 bases, with 21 bases left between them. Germline V gene data show CDR1 as ENHRY and CDR2 as SYGVKD. The CDR3 covers 17 residues. CDR3 amino acids: CAISESFAGSTRVEQFF. In nucleotides, the CDR3 is TGTGCCATCAGTGAGTCGTTTGCGGGATCGACCCGAGTTGAGCAGTTCTTC.

This clonotype was observed at least ten times. The rearrangement uses TRBV11-2 and TRBJ2-1; D remains ambiguous. This CDR3 is built from 13 residues. CDR1 and CDR2 (germline): SGHAT, FQNNGV. The V end was cut by 0 bases, the J end by 9 bases, with 9 bases between. CDR3 sequence (DNA): TGTGCCAGCAGCTTAGATTTCGATAGTGAGCAGTTCTTC. It encodes CASSLDFDSEQFF.

This clonotype was observed many times. The rearrangement joins TRBV25-1 to TRBJ2-4; perhaps TRBD2 as D (7 bases). CDR1 and CDR2 from the germline V gene are MGHDK and SYGVNS. This CDR3 has 13 amino acids. V lost 8 bases and J 6 bases, leaving 14 bases between the germline ends. This CDR3 is CASSWGGPNIQYF. CDR3 nucleotides: TGTGCCAGCTCCTGGGGGGGGCCAAACATTCAGTACTTC.

In this sample, this clonotype turned up a few times. The CDR3 is CATKARDAYNEQFF. Here the CDR3 DNA reads TGTGCCACCAAAGCCCGGGACGCATACAATGAGCAGTTCTTC. The chain links TRBV15 to TRBJ2-1, with D perhaps matching TRBD1 or TRBD2 (5 bases each). V was clipped by 7 bases and J by 4 bases, with 14 bases between them. Germline loops: CDR1 LNHNV, CDR2 YYDKDF (reference sequence). The CDR3 runs to 14 residues.

The chain is built from TRBV4-1 and TRBJ1-2, with TRBD1 as a possible D gene (6 bases). Germline lookup yields CDR1 MGHRA and CDR2 YSYEKL. This CDR3 region has 15 residues. Trimming took 0 bases from V and 4 from J, leaving 12 bases between them. CDR3: CASSQDLGGGYGYTF. As DNA, the CDR3 is TGCGCCAGCAGCCAAGATCTCGGGGGCGGCTATGGCTACACCTTC.

This clonotype was observed at least ten times. V gene TRBV20-1 combines with J gene TRBJ2-7; D perhaps matches TRBD2 (5 bases). V lost 1 base and J 3 bases, leaving 10 bases between the germline ends. The CDR3 length is 13 residues. CDR1 and CDR2 from the germline V gene are DFQATT and SNEGSKA (reference sequence). The CDR3 protein is CSARASRDYEQYF. The CDR3 DNA reads as TGCAGTGCTAGAGCTTCCCGGGACTACGAGCAGTACTTC.

For this clonotype: Compared with germline, one end of the junction differs, possibly owing to a read error. This chain joins TRBV23-1 and TRBJ2-7, with D hard to call. TRBV23-1 qualifies as an ORF whose function is uncertain. The CDR3 loop spans 14 amino acids. Here the CDR3 reads CTSSQDIWGYEQYF. The CDR3 coding sequence is TGTACCAGCAGTCAGGATATATGGGGCTACGAGCAGTACTTC.